One and the same sample provided the 14 T cell receptor beta chains below, sequenced in a study of blood T cells in healthy people across ages. A J-beta primer mix and a sample-barcoded 5' primer were used in a second PCR of about 7 to 12 cycles. A single record per CDR3 protein comes from TCRdb applying MiXCR to the 5' RACE reads. The sample lists approximately 730,000 distinct CDR3 sequences, approximately 39% occurring once. Sequencing was performed on blood. These receptors all come from an older woman in good health.

The sample holds one count of this clonotype. The chain carries TRBV5-1 and TRBJ2-7; 12 bases are shared with TRBD2. This CDR3 has 18 amino acids. The V and J ends lost 0 bases and 7 bases, in that order; junction bases with no gene match: 14. Germline-derived CDR1 and CDR2 are SGHRS and YFSETQ. DNA for the CDR3: TGCGCCAGCAGCTTGGGCGGGCTAGCGGGAGGGCCCTCGAGGGAGCAGTACTTC. Amino acids: CASSLGGLAGGPSREQYF. Combining the CDR3 with reference TRBV5-1 and TRBJ2-7 gives the whole variable domain KAGVTQTPRYLIKTRGQQVTLSCSPISGHRSVSWYQQTPGQGLQFLFEYFSETQRNKGNFPGRFSGRQFSNSRSEMNVSTLELGDSALYLCASSLGGLAGGPSREQYFGPGTRLTVT.

In its sample, this clonotype was seen a few times. This sequence joins TRBV28 and TRBJ2-5; 10 bases are a match to TRBD1. The J call may be wrong; the DNA end is better matched by TRBJ2-7. This CDR3 region has 16 residues. Germline V gives CDR1 MDHEN, CDR2 SYDVKM. The CDR3 loop reads CASSLGSGTGEYEQYF. CDR3 sequence (DNA): TGTGCCAGCAGTTTAGGATCCGGGACAGGGGAATACGAGCAGTACTTC.

A word on this clonotype: One junction end disagrees with the germline gene, perhaps due to a read error. The rearrangement joins TRBV4-3 to TRBJ2-3; D remains ambiguous. The CDR3 is made up of 17 amino acids. Germline CDR1 is LGHNA and CDR2 is YSLEER. This chain's CDR3 is CATSQGYSGNSEDTQYF. CDR3 sequence (DNA): TGCGCCACCAGCCAAGGGTATTCGGGCAACTCAGAAGATACGCAGTATTTT.

This clonotype showed up just a few times. A much larger clone lies one base from this, so it may be a read error. This sequence joins TRBV6-5 and TRBJ2-3; possibly TRBD1 for D (6 bases). The V and J ends lost 5 bases and 2 bases respectively, with 11 bases between them. The germline V gene encodes CDR1 MNHEY and CDR2 SVGAGI. The CDR3 spans 14 residues. CDR3 sequence: CASSAPGATDTQYF. CDR3 in DNA: TGTGCCAGCAGTGCTCCAGGGGCCACAGATACGCAGTATTTT.

This clonotype showed up just a few times. The J gene is TRBJ1-2, the V gene TRBV4-2, with 7 nucleotides matching TRBD1. The CDR3 length is 14 residues. CDR1 LGHNA and CDR2 YNFKEQ come from the germline V gene. J gave up 5 bases and V 5 bases, and 8 bases lay outside the gene matches. The CDR3 DNA reads as TGTGCCAGCAGCGTCACCGGGACAGAGTATGGCTACACCTTC. Protein: CASSVTGTEYGYTF.

The V call is TRBV7-3, the J call TRBJ2-2; either TRBD1 or TRBD2 may supply D (5 bases each). In germline, CDR1 is SGHTA, CDR2 FQGTGA. The V end was cut by 3 bases, the J end by 6 bases, with 17 bases between. This CDR3 contains 16 residues. The CDR3 DNA sequence: TGTGCCAGCAGCTTGCGCGAAGAGGGGCCGGCCGGGGAGCTGTTTTTT. Its protein product is CASSLREEGPAGELFF. The full variable domain, rest sourced from reference TRBV7-3 and TRBJ2-2, is GAGVSQTPSNKVTEKGKYVELRCDPISGHTALYWYRQSLGQGPEFLIYFQGTGAADDSGLPNDRFFAVRPEGSVSTLKIQRTERGDSAVYLCASSLREEGPAGELFFGEGSRLTVL.

Many counts were recorded for this clonotype. The chain carries TRBV27 and TRBJ2-7; TRBD2 aligns across 9 bases. This CDR3 is 14 amino acids long. Germline V gene sequence: CDR1 MNHEY, CDR2 SMNVEV (reference sequence). V shed 3 bases, J shed 0 bases, and the junction held 0 bases outside the gene matches. CDR3 loop: CASSLREGSYEQYF. The CDR3 region has the DNA TGTGCCAGCAGTTTGCGGGAGGGCTCCTACGAGCAGTACTTC.

The rearrangement uses TRBV21-1 and TRBJ2-7; no DNA check was done on the table's D call, TRBD2. TRBV21-1 is deemed a pseudogene. The CDR3 extends over 19 amino acids. This chain's CDR3 is CASSKKTGLAGANTYEQYF. The CDR3, as DNA: TGTGCCAGCAGCAAAAAGACGGGACTAGCGGGGGCGAACACCTACGAGCAGTACTTC.

This clonotype has a handful of counts. The chain links TRBV3-1 to TRBJ2-1; maybe TRBD2 (5 bases). In germline, CDR1 is LGHDT, CDR2 YNNKEL (reference sequence). The CDR3 is 15 residues long. V was pared by 0 bases and J by 6 bases, with 12 bases between. For the CDR3, the DNA is TGTGCCAGCAGCCAAGAGGGCCATCGGGGCAATGAGCAGTTCTTC. Translated, it gives CASSQEGHRGNEQFF.

The V and J genes are TRBV29-1 and TRBJ2-1, with 7 bases identical to TRBD1. The CDR3 spans 12 residues. V lost 5 bases to trimming and J lost 8 bases; unmatched junction nucleotides: 6. The germline CDR1 and CDR2 sequences are SQVTM and ANQGSEA. The CDR3 protein is CSVRTGPDEQFF. CDR3 DNA sequence: TGCAGCGTTCGGACAGGACCCGATGAGCAGTTCTTC.

This rearrangement joins TRBV6-5 to TRBJ1-1; 7 bases align to TRBD1. With 6 bases clipped from V and 10 bases from J, the junction kept 14 bases outside the gene matches. CDR3 length: 14 residues. CDR1 and CDR2 from the germline V gene are MNHEY and SVGAGI. The CDR3 DNA sequence: TGTGCCAGCAGCCCCAACAGGGGAAGGTACGGAGCTTTCTTT. As protein: CASSPNRGRYGAFF.

This clonotype was detected a few times. The chain joins TRBV4-2 to TRBJ2-3; D remains unclear. The germline CDR1 and CDR2 sequences are LGHNA and YNFKEQ. Trimming removed 0 bases at V and 2 bases at J, with 12 bases between. This CDR3 is 16 amino acids long. The CDR3 DNA reads as TGTGCCAGCAGCCAAGATCTTGTGGGTCTCACAGATACGCAGTATTTT. Its translation: CASSQDLVGLTDTQYF.

The genes are TRBV2 and TRBJ2-7; D perhaps matches TRBD2 (6 bases). The V end lost 6 bases, the J end lost 0 bases, and 12 bases lay between the germline ends. The CDR3 runs to 14 residues. The germline CDR1 and CDR2 sequences are SNHLY and FYNNEI. Here the CDR3 reads CASRGGPGSYEQYF. The CDR3 DNA sequence: TGTGCCAGCAGGGGGGGTCCGGGCTCCTACGAGCAGTACTTC.

The V and J genes are TRBV7-3 and TRBJ1-1; 7 bases are shared with TRBD1. The CDR3 consists of 14 residues. Germline-derived CDR1 and CDR2 are SGHTA and FQGTGA. V shed 5 bases, J shed 4 bases, and the junction held 7 bases outside the gene matches. CDR3 in amino acids: CASSAGTEPTEAFF. As DNA, the CDR3 is TGTGCCAGCAGCGCAGGGACAGAACCCACTGAAGCTTTCTTT.